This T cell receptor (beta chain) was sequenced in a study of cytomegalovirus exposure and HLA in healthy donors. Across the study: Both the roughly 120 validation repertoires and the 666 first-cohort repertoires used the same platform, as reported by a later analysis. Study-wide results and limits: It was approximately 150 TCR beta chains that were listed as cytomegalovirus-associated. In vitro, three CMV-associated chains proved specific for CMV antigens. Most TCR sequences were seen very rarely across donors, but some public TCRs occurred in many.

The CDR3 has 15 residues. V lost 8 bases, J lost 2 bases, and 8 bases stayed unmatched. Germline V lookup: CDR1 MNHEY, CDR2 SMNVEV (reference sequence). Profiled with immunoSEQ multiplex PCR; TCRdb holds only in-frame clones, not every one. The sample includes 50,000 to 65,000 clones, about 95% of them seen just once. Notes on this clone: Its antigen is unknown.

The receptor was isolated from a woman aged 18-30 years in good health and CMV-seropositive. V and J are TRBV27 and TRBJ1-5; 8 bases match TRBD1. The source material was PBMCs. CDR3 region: CASGHRGGGNQPQHF. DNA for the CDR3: TGTGCCAGCGGTCACAGGGGGGGTGGCAATCAGCCCCAGCATTTT.